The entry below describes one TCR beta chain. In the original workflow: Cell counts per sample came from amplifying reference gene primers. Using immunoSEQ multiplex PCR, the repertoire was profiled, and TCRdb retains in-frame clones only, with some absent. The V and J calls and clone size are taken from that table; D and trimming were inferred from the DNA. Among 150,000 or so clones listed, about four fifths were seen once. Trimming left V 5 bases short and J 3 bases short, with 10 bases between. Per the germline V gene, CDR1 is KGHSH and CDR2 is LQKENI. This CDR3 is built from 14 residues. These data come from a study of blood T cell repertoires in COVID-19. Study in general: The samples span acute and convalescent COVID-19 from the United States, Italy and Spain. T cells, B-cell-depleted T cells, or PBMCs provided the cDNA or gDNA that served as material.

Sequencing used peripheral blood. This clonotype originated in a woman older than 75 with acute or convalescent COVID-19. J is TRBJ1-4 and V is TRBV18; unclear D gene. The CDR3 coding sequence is TGTGCCAGCTCATCTGACTCGGCTAATGAAAAACTGTTTTTT. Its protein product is CASSSDSANEKLFF.